Below are 12 T cell receptor beta chains sequenced from a single sample in a study of cytomegalovirus exposure and HLA in healthy donors. PCR involved 60 Vbeta and 13 Jbeta primers. Sequencing was performed with immunoSEQ multiplex PCR; in TCRdb, only in-frame clones are kept and a portion is missing. Altogether about 71,000 clones are present, about 67% being singletons, with the ten largest covering less than 9%. The sample consisted of PBMCs. The receptor source for this set is a man between 40 and 49 years old in good health and CMV-seropositive.

CDR3 residues: CASMMTDNPEAFF. The CDR3 bases are TGTGCCAGTATGATGACAGATAATCCTGAAGCTTTCTTT. The rearrangement uses TRBV19 and TRBJ1-1; tentative D call: TRBD1 (5 bases). CDR3 length equals 13 residues. V lost 7 bases and J 6 bases, leaving 15 bases between the germline ends. Germline CDR1 reads LNHDA; CDR2 reads SQIVND (reference sequence).

This chain uses TRBV27 with TRBJ2-1; 8 bases line up with TRBD2. Germline CDR1 MNHEY, CDR2 SMNVEV (reference sequence). V shed 4 bases and J 8 bases; nucleotides not matched to a gene: 19. This CDR3 has 18 amino acids. CDR3 amino acids: CASSSRLGVREGLDEQFF. The CDR3 DNA sequence: TGTGCCAGCAGTTCCCGTCTAGGGGTTCGGGAGGGGTTGGATGAGCAGTTCTTC.

The CDR3 is CASSRQGTNYGYTF. Written as DNA, the CDR3 is TGTGCCAGCAGCCGACAGGGGACTAACTATGGCTACACCTTC. The V gene is TRBV6-5, the J gene TRBJ1-2; TRBD1 matches at 8 bases. Unmatched junction bases numbered 3, after V lost 6 bases and J lost 0 bases. From germline, CDR1 is MNHEY and CDR2 SVGAGI. The CDR3 covers 14 residues.

The rearrangement joins TRBV19 to TRBJ1-1, with 9 bases that match TRBD1. Germline trimming cut 7 bases from V and 3 bases from J; bases unmatched to any gene: 6. CDR1 and CDR2 (germline): LNHDA, SQIVND (reference sequence). The CDR3 has 14 amino acids. The CDR3 region is CASKADRGHTEAFF. The CDR3, as DNA: TGTGCCAGTAAGGCGGACAGGGGTCACACTGAAGCTTTCTTT.

This clone was picked up a small number of times. This sequence joins TRBV6-5 and TRBJ2-6, with D perhaps TRBD2 (6 bases). Germline-derived CDR1 and CDR2 are MNHEY and SVGAGI. The CDR3 contains 13 residues. Trimming took 7 bases from V and 4 from J, leaving 8 bases between them. CDR3 loop: CASIAAGANVLTF. CDR3 DNA sequence: TGTGCCAGCATAGCGGCAGGGGCCAACGTCCTGACTTTC.

This clone was detected once. This chain joins TRBV27 and TRBJ1-1, with TRBD1 identical over 10 bases. Germline V gene sequence: CDR1 MNHEY, CDR2 SMNVEV (reference sequence). J was trimmed by 5 bases and V by 1 base; bases with no gene match: 7. The CDR3 contains 16 residues. In DNA, the CDR3 is TGTGCCAGCAGTTTATTGGGGACAGGGGTGAGTACTGAAGCTTTCTTT. Encoded protein: CASSLLGTGVSTEAFF.

J is TRBJ2-3 and V is TRBV7-3; the match to TRBD2 covers 14 bases. After removal of 4 bases from V and 4 bases from J, the junction contained 1 base not matched to a gene. This CDR3 has 15 amino acids. Germline CDR1 reads SGHTA; CDR2 reads FQGTGA. Here the CDR3 reads CASSSTSGGADTQYF. The CDR3, as DNA: TGTGCCAGCAGCTCGACTAGCGGGGGGGCAGATACGCAGTATTTT.

The table lists this clone with a few counts. The V gene is TRBV6-5, the J gene TRBJ1-3; 7 bases line up with TRBD1. V shed 4 bases, J shed 1 base, and the junction held 4 bases outside the gene matches. The CDR3 has 15 residues. Germline V gives CDR1 MNHEY, CDR2 SVGAGI. CDR3 bases: TGTGCCAGCAGTTTTCTGACAGGGTCTGGAAACACCATATATTTT. It encodes CASSFLTGSGNTIYF.

The CDR3 spells CASTSWLRQGIRGTEAFF. CDR3 bases: TGTGCCAGCACCTCGTGGCTGAGACAGGGCATTCGTGGCACTGAAGCTTTCTTT. The chain has TRBV27 and TRBJ1-1; 7 bases are shared with TRBD1. The trim removed 7 bases at V and 4 bases at J, leaving 21 bases unmatched. Germline-derived CDR1 and CDR2 are MNHEY and SMNVEV (reference sequence). There are 18 residues in the CDR3.

The V call is TRBV7-9, the J call TRBJ1-1; D is perhaps TRBD1 (5 bases). Germline V gene lookup returns CDR1 SEHNR and CDR2 FQNEAQ (reference sequence). V lost 1 base, J lost 8 bases, and 11 bases lay in between. The CDR3 loop spans 13 amino acids. CDR3 bases: TGTGCCAGCAGCTTAGTAGGGGCCTTAGAAGCTTTCTTT. It specifies CASSLVGALEAFF.

The V call is TRBV5-4, the J call TRBJ1-1; TRBD1 matches 9 bases. The CDR3 has 15 amino acids. Germline V gene data show CDR1 as SGHNT and CDR2 as YYREEE (reference sequence). Unmatched junction bases numbered 1, after V lost 0 bases and J lost 1 base. The CDR3 DNA reads as TGTGCCAGCAGCTTGGGACAGGGGGGGAACACTGAAGCTTTCTTT. It specifies CASSLGQGGNTEAFF.

The V and J genes are TRBV29-1 and TRBJ2-7; TRBD1 agrees at 8 bases. With V trimmed by 4 bases and J by 7 bases, 12 bases remained unmatched. The CDR3 is 14 residues long. CDR1 SQVTM and CDR2 ANQGSEA come from the germline V gene. The CDR3 DNA is TGCAGCGTTGTCGAGACAGGGGCCCGGAGGGAGCAGTACTTC. Its translation: CSVVETGARREQYF.